The T cell receptor beta chain described here comes from a study of T cell clonality in common variable immunodeficiency. General observations from the study: CVID subjects shared fewer TCRbeta clones than healthy controls did.

Method: immunoSEQ multiplex PCR; TCRdb's copy keeps in-frame clones and lacks some. The sample has tens of thousands of clones, none seen only once. The V end was cut by 7 bases, the J end by 0 bases, with 10 bases between. Germline CDR1 reads SNHLY; CDR2 reads FYNNEI. CDR3 size: 15 residues. This clone was detected a few times. Its matching antigen is unknown. Read coverage stops 3 residues before the CDR3 terminus; the germline J gene supplies the remainder. Heparinized whole blood, roughly 4.5 to 9 ml, came from each donor. The sample consisted of peripheral blood mononuclear cells. The chain couples TRBV2 to TRBJ1-6, with a tentative D call TRBD1 (5 bases). The TCR comes from a person aged 18-69 years in good health. CDR3 region: CASKTDSSYNSPLHF. The covered CDR3 bases are TGTGCCAGCAAGACAGATAGCTCCTATAATTCACCC. The whole variable domain, filled in from reference TRBV2 and TRBJ1-6, reads EPEVTQTPSHQVTQMGQEVILRCVPISNHLYFYWYRQILGQKVEFLVSFYNNEISEKSEIFDDQFSVERPDGSNFTLKIRSTKLEDSAMYFCASKTDSSYNSPLHFGNGTRLTVT.